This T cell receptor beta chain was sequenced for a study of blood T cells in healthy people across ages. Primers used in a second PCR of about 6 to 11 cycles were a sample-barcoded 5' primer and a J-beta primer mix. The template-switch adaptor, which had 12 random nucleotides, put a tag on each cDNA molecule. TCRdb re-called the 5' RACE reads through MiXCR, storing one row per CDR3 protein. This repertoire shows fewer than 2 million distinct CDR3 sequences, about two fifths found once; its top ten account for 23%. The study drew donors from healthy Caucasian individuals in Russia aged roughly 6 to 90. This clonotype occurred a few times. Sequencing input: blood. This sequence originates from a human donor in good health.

Here the CDR3 DNA reads TGTGCCAGCAGCAACAGGGTTGGGGGCTACACCTTC. It codes for CASSNRVGGYTF. The chain couples TRBV9 to TRBJ1-2, with a tentative D call TRBD1 (6 bases). CDR3 length: 12 residues. V shed 4 bases and J shed 8 bases, with 12 bases lying between them. CDR1 is SGDLS, CDR2 YYNGEE, per germline.